The text below deals with one TCR beta chain. This sample is drawn from a study of technical replicates of blood from a few donors. V was pared by 1 base and J by 0 bases, with 12 bases between. This CDR3 region has 16 residues. Germline V gene sequence: CDR1 SGHTA, CDR2 FQGNSA. The table came from immunoSEQ multiplex PCR; TCRdb's copy has only in-frame clones and leaves some out. The sample has roughly 85,000 clones; approximately 95% are singletons. The receptor was derived from a human donor in good health. This chain uses TRBV7-2 with TRBJ1-1; a possible D gene is TRBD1 (5 bases). The sequencing sample was made of T cells isolated from PBMCs. The DNA of the CDR3 is TGTGCCAGCAGCTTAGACCCGACAGAGCTGAACACTGAAGCTTTCTTT. It specifies CASSLDPTELNTEAFF.